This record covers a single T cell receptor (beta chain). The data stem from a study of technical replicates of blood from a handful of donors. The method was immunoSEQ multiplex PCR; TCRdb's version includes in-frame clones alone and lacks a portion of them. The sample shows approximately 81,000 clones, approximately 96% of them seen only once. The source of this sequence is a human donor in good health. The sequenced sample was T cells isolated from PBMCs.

The CDR3 nucleotides are TGTGCCAGCAGCGTGGCAACCGGGACTAGCTACAATGAGCAGTTCTTC. This translates into CASSVATGTSYNEQFF. The chain is built from TRBV9 and TRBJ2-1; 8 bases are shared with TRBD2. V trimming: 2 bases; J trimming: 3 bases; junction bases outside the gene matches: 7. Germline V gene data show CDR1 as SGDLS and CDR2 as YYNGEE. The CDR3 sequence is 16 residues long.